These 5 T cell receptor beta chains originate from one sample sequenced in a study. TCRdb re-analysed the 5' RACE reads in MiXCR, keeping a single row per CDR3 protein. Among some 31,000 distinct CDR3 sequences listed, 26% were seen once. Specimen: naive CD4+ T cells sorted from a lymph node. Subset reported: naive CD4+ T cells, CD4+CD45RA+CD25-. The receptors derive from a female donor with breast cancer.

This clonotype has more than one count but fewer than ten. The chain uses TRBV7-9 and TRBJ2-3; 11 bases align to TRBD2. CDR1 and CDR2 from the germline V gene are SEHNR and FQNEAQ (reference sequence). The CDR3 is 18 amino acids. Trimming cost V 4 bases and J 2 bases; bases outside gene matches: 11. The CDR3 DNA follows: TGTGCCAGCAGCTCGACTACAAGACTAGCGGGGAACACAGATACGCAGTATTTT. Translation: CASSSTTRLAGNTDTQYF.

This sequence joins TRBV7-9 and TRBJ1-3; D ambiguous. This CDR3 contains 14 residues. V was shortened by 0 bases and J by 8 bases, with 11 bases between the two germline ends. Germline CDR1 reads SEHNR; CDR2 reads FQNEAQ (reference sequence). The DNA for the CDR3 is TGTGCCAGCAGCTTAGCCCCCCGCGGGTACACCATATATTTT. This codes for CASSLAPRGYTIYF.

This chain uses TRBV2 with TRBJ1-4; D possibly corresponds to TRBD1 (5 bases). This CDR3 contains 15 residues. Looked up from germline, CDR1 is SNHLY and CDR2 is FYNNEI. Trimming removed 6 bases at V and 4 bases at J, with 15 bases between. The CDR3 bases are TGTGCCAGCAGCCTCGAACCGGGGGGTAATGAAAAACTGTTTTTT. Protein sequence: CASSLEPGGNEKLFF.

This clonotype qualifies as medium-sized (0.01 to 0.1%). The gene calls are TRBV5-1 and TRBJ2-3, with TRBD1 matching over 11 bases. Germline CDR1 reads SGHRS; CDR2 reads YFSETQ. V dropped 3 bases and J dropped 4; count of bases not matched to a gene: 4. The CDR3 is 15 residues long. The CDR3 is CASSSRTGGPDTQYF. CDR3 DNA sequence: TGCGCCAGCAGCTCCAGGACAGGGGGCCCAGATACGCAGTATTTT.

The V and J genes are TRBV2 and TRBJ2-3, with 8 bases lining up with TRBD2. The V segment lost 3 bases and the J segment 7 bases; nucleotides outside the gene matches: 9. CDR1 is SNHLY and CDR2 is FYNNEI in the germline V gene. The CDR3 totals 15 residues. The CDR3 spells CASSEQTSAAHTQYF. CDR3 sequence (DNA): TGTGCCAGCAGTGAGCAGACTAGCGCCGCCCATACGCAGTATTTT. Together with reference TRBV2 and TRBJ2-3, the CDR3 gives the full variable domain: EPEVTQTPSHQVTQMGQEVILRCVPISNHLYFYWYRQILGQKVEFLVSFYNNEISEKSEIFDDQFSVERPDGSNFTLKIRSTKLEDSAMYFCASSEQTSAAHTQYFGPGTRLTVL.